This note documents a single T cell receptor beta chain sequence. This entry belongs to a study of cytomegalovirus exposure and HLA in healthy donors. The trim removed 4 bases at V and 4 bases at J, leaving 7 bases unmatched. There are 15 residues in the CDR3. Per the germline V gene, CDR1 is SNHLY and CDR2 is FYNNEI. The study ran its PCR with 60 Vbeta and 13 Jbeta primers. Profiled with immunoSEQ multiplex PCR; TCRdb holds only in-frame clones, not every one. The data contain under 150,000 clones, approximately 80% of them seen just once; the ten biggest clones take up 2.7%. Sequencing input: PBMCs. The V and J genes are TRBV2 and TRBJ2-7; 10 bases fit TRBD2. This TCR came from a boy between 2 and 10 years old in good health and CMV-seronegative. CDR3 sequence: CASSVSGGARYEQYF. The CDR3 region has the DNA TGTGCCAGCAGTGTGAGCGGGGGGGCCAGGTACGAGCAGTACTTC. The full variable domain, with the rest looked up from reference TRBV2 and TRBJ2-7, is EPEVTQTPSHQVTQMGQEVILRCVPISNHLYFYWYRQILGQKVEFLVSFYNNEISEKSEIFDDQFSVERPDGSNFTLKIRSTKLEDSAMYFCASSVSGGARYEQYFGPGTRLTVT.